The rows below give T cell receptor beta chains drawn from one sample of a study of vaccination effects on CD4 cells after COVID-19. Their antigens are not known. This table comes from immunoSEQ multiplex PCR, and its TCRdb copy is limited to in-frame clones, with some not included. The repertoire holds about 76,000 clones, roughly three quarters seen once, with about 1.9% in the top ten. Sequencing used CD4+ T cells from PBMCs cultured without peptide, obtained before COVID-19 vaccination. These TCRs come from a human donor who received a COVID-19 vaccine. The CDR3 runs from the conserved cysteine through the conserved F or W. D genes are given only for firm matches. The size of a clone is reported for some rows only, either as once, few or many, or as a class for expanded clones.

d_gene: TRBD2
v_gene: TRBV19
abundance: .
j_gene: TRBJ2-5
CDR3aa: CATNSSGGEETQYF
CDR3nt: TGTGCCACAAACTCTAGCGGGGGGGAAGAGACCCAGTACTTC

d_gene: .
v_gene: TRBV3-1/TRBV3-2
abundance: .
j_gene: TRBJ1-4
CDR3aa: CASSQAVGTNEKLFF
CDR3nt: TGTGCCAGCAGCCAAGCCGTGGGTACTAATGAAAAACTGTTTTTT

d_gene: .
v_gene: TRBV7-3
abundance: few
j_gene: TRBJ1-3
CDR3aa: CASSPTGTGNTIYF
CDR3nt: TGTGCCAGCAGCCCGACAGGAACTGGAAACACCATATATTTT

d_gene: .
v_gene: TRBV5-1
abundance: few
j_gene: TRBJ1-3
CDR3aa: CASSLGGDGNTIYF
CDR3nt: TGCGCCAGCAGCTTGGGAGGGGACGGAAACACCATATATTTT

d_gene: .
v_gene: TRBV19
abundance: .
j_gene: TRBJ1-5
CDR3aa: CASSFSSNQPQHF
CDR3nt: TGTGCCAGTAGTTTTAGTAGCAATCAGCCCCAGCATTTT

d_gene: .
v_gene: TRBV15
abundance: .
j_gene: TRBJ1-5
CDR3aa: CATSRGRQENQPQHF
CDR3nt: TGTGCCACCAGCAGAGGTCGACAGGAGAATCAGCCCCAGCATTTT

d_gene: .
v_gene: TRBV2
abundance: .
j_gene: TRBJ2-4
CDR3aa: CASSEAQKNIQYF
CDR3nt: TGTGCCAGCAGTGAAGCCCAGAAAAACATTCAGTACTTC

d_gene: .
v_gene: TRBV2
abundance: once
j_gene: TRBJ1-2
CDR3aa: CASRGNYGYTF
CDR3nt: TGTGCCAGCAGGGGGAACTATGGCTACACCTTC

d_gene: TRBD1
v_gene: TRBV24-1
abundance: .
j_gene: TRBJ2-1
CDR3aa: CATSDTRGPKYNEQFF
CDR3nt: TGTGCCACCAGTGATACTAGGGGGCCCAAATACAATGAGCAGTTCTTC

d_gene: TRBD1
v_gene: TRBV5-1
abundance: .
j_gene: TRBJ1-1
CDR3aa: CASSLGQMNTEAFF
CDR3nt: TGCGCCAGCAGCCTGGGACAGATGAACACTGAAGCTTTCTTT

d_gene: .
v_gene: TRBV2
abundance: .
j_gene: TRBJ2-1
CDR3aa: CASISGGSAREQFF
CDR3nt: TGTGCCAGCATTAGTGGGGGGTCCGCAAGGGAGCAGTTCTTC

d_gene: .
v_gene: TRBV6-5
abundance: .
j_gene: TRBJ2-5
CDR3aa: CASSYSNQETQYF
CDR3nt: TGTGCCAGCAGTTACTCGAACCAAGAGACCCAGTACTTC

d_gene: .
v_gene: TRBV11-1
abundance: .
j_gene: TRBJ2-2
CDR3aa: CASSLGPFGELFF
CDR3nt: TGTGCCAGCAGCTTAGGTCCCTTCGGGGAGCTGTTTTTT

d_gene: .
v_gene: TRBV9
abundance: few
j_gene: TRBJ1-4
CDR3aa: CASSGGGEKLFF
CDR3nt: TGTGCCAGCAGCGGAGGTGGTGAAAAACTGTTTTTT

d_gene: .
v_gene: TRBV5-1
abundance: .
j_gene: TRBJ2-2
CDR3aa: CASSFGNPNTGELFF
CDR3nt: TGCGCCAGCAGCTTCGGTAACCCCAACACCGGGGAGCTGTTTTTT

d_gene: .
v_gene: TRBV5-1
abundance: .
j_gene: TRBJ1-1
CDR3aa: CASSLIRDMNTEAFF
CDR3nt: TGCGCCAGCAGCTTGATTCGAGACATGAACACTGAAGCTTTCTTT

d_gene: .
v_gene: TRBV7-8
abundance: few
j_gene: TRBJ1-6
CDR3aa: CASSLALNSPLHF
CDR3nt: TGTGCCAGCAGCTTAGCCCTAAATTCACCCCTCCACTTT

d_gene: .
v_gene: TRBV12-5
abundance: .
j_gene: TRBJ2-5
CDR3aa: CASGPDRGYQETQYF
CDR3nt: TGTGCTAGTGGTCCCGACAGAGGATACCAAGAGACCCAGTACTTC

d_gene: TRBD1
v_gene: TRBV19
abundance: .
j_gene: TRBJ1-4
CDR3aa: CASMQGQNEKLFF
CDR3nt: TGTGCCAGTATGCAGGGACAGAATGAAAAACTGTTTTTT

d_gene: .
v_gene: TRBV6-2/TRBV6-3
abundance: .
j_gene: TRBJ2-2
CDR3aa: CASSYLPNTGELFF
CDR3nt: TGTGCCAGCAGTTACCTCCCGAACACCGGGGAGCTGTTTTTT

d_gene: .
v_gene: TRBV24-1
abundance: .
j_gene: TRBJ2-3
CDR3aa: CATSGSRGTSTDTQYF
CDR3nt: TGTGCCACCAGTGGATCGAGAGGTACTAGCACAGATACGCAGTATTTT

d_gene: .
v_gene: TRBV29-1
abundance: .
j_gene: TRBJ1-3
CDR3aa: CSVQKGSGNTIYF
CDR3nt: TGCAGCGTCCAGAAAGGGTCTGGAAACACCATATATTTT

d_gene: .
v_gene: TRBV5-1
abundance: .
j_gene: TRBJ2-5
CDR3aa: CASSLAGAGEETQYF
CDR3nt: TGCGCCAGCAGCTTGGCTGGCGCGGGTGAAGAGACCCAGTACTTC

d_gene: .
v_gene: TRBV6-5
abundance: few
j_gene: TRBJ1-6
CDR3aa: CASTPDYSYSPLHF
CDR3nt: TGTGCCAGCACCCCGGACTATTCCTATTCACCCCTCCACTTT

d_gene: .
v_gene: TRBV11-2
abundance: .
j_gene: TRBJ2-1
CDR3aa: CASSFYRNNEQFF
CDR3nt: TGTGCCAGCAGCTTTTACAGAAACAATGAGCAGTTCTTC

d_gene: .
v_gene: TRBV6-4
abundance: .
j_gene: TRBJ2-3
CDR3aa: CASGPGGAYTQYF
CDR3nt: TGTGCCAGCGGTCCTGGGGGGGCGTATACGCAGTATTTT

d_gene: TRBD2
v_gene: TRBV9
abundance: .
j_gene: TRBJ2-3
CDR3aa: CASSPRLAGDTDTQYF
CDR3nt: TGTGCCAGCAGCCCCCGACTAGCGGGGGACACAGATACGCAGTATTTT

d_gene: .
v_gene: TRBV5-1
abundance: .
j_gene: TRBJ1-3
CDR3aa: CASSPEGNTIYF
CDR3nt: TGCGCCAGCAGCCCAGAAGGGAACACCATATATTTT

d_gene: .
v_gene: TRBV7-2
abundance: .
j_gene: TRBJ1-5
CDR3aa: CASSFYFSQPQHF
CDR3nt: TGTGCCAGCAGCTTCTATTTTTCCCAGCCCCAGCATTTT

d_gene: .
v_gene: TRBV19
abundance: few
j_gene: TRBJ2-2
CDR3aa: CASSIVGTANTGELFF
CDR3nt: TGTGCCAGTAGTATAGTAGGAACGGCGAACACCGGGGAGCTGTTTTTT

d_gene: TRBD2
v_gene: TRBV29-1
abundance: .
j_gene: TRBJ2-3
CDR3aa: CSVGAGGGGTQYF
CDR3nt: TGCAGCGTTGGCGCGGGGGGGGGAGGTACGCAGTATTTT

d_gene: TRBD1
v_gene: TRBV7-2
abundance: .
j_gene: TRBJ2-5
CDR3aa: CASSSGTGLKETQYF
CDR3nt: TGTGCCAGCAGCTCCGGGACAGGGCTGAAAGAGACCCAGTACTTC

d_gene: TRBD2
v_gene: TRBV11-2
abundance: .
j_gene: TRBJ2-5
CDR3aa: CASRRGGTQYF
CDR3nt: TGTGCCAGCAGGCGGGGGGGGACCCAGTACTTC

d_gene: TRBD1
v_gene: TRBV6-5
abundance: .
j_gene: TRBJ1-2
CDR3aa: CASSSDRVRSYGYTF
CDR3nt: TGTGCCAGCAGTTCGGACAGGGTACGATCCTATGGCTACACCTTC

d_gene: .
v_gene: TRBV24-1
abundance: .
j_gene: TRBJ2-1
CDR3aa: CATSAPDGSSYNEQFF
CDR3nt: TGTGCCACCAGTGCTCCGGACGGGAGCTCCTACAATGAGCAGTTCTTC

d_gene: TRBD1
v_gene: TRBV2
abundance: .
j_gene: TRBJ2-5
CDR3aa: CASSTGTGEETQYF
CDR3nt: TGTGCCAGCAGTACCGGGACAGGGGAAGAGACCCAGTACTTC

d_gene: .
v_gene: TRBV9
abundance: .
j_gene: TRBJ1-2
CDR3aa: CASSGLGISHRGYTF
CDR3nt: TGTGCCAGCAGCGGATTAGGCATTTCCCACCGGGGCTACACCTTC

d_gene: .
v_gene: TRBV15
abundance: .
j_gene: TRBJ2-4
CDR3aa: CATSRDRPGYIQYF
CDR3nt: TGTGCCACCAGCAGAGATCGGCCGGGATACATTCAGTACTTC

d_gene: TRBD2
v_gene: TRBV7-8
abundance: .
j_gene: TRBJ2-5
CDR3aa: CASSSTIPGRRETQYF
CDR3nt: TGTGCCAGCAGCTCCACTATTCCCGGGAGGCGGGAGACCCAGTACTTC

d_gene: .
v_gene: TRBV11-2
abundance: few
j_gene: TRBJ1-4
CDR3aa: CASRVLANEKLFF
CDR3nt: TGTGCCTCCCGGGTTCTGGCTAATGAAAAACTGTTTTTT

d_gene: TRBD1
v_gene: TRBV20-1
abundance: once
j_gene: TRBJ1-6
CDR3aa: CSASRGSPLHF
CDR3nt: TGCAGTGCCTCCAGGGGGTCACCCCTCCACTTT

d_gene: .
v_gene: TRBV15
abundance: .
j_gene: TRBJ1-2
CDR3aa: CATSRDIQGSYGYTF
CDR3nt: TGTGCCACCAGCAGAGATATTCAGGGCTCCTATGGCTACACCTTC

d_gene: TRBD1
v_gene: TRBV6-5
abundance: .
j_gene: TRBJ1-6
CDR3aa: CASSPRDRSSPLHF
CDR3nt: TGTGCCAGCAGCCCCCGGGACAGGTCGTCACCCCTCCACTTT

d_gene: .
v_gene: TRBV6-4
abundance: few
j_gene: TRBJ1-5
CDR3aa: CASSDARRSSNQPQHF
CDR3nt: TGTGCCAGCAGTGACGCAAGGCGATCTAGCAATCAGCCCCAGCATTTT

d_gene: TRBD1
v_gene: TRBV6-5
abundance: .
j_gene: TRBJ1-1
CDR3aa: CASSQDRSRNAFF
CDR3nt: TGTGCCAGCAGCCAGGACAGGAGTCGGAACGCTTTCTTT